Listed here are 19 T cell receptor beta chains from one sample, sequenced in a study of TIL therapy for anti-PD-1-resistant metastatic lung cancer. Time point noted: pre-treatment sample, taken before nivolumab and TIL therapy. Most excised metastases sampled were pleural nodules or supraclavicular lymph nodes. The libraries were made with immunoSEQ v3. Repertoires were generated with immunoSEQ multiplex PCR, while TCRdb's copy carries only in-frame clones and drops some. This sample has 95,000 or so clones, with roughly two thirds found just once. Source: tumor tissue, taken at baseline. These receptors all stem from a person between 25 and 79 years old with non-small cell lung cancer.

This chain links TRBV4-1 with TRBJ1-6, with D tentatively TRBD1 (6 bases). There are 16 residues in the CDR3. Germline V gene sequence: CDR1 MGHRA, CDR2 YSYEKL. Between the trimmed V and J ends, which lost 3 bases and 6 bases, there was a span of 15 bases. In DNA, the CDR3 is TGCGCCAGCAGCCAGTCAGGGGCGCGAGGTAATTCACCCCTCCACTTT. Protein: CASSQSGARGNSPLHF.

V is TRBV5-1 and J is TRBJ2-7, with 7 nucleotides matching TRBD1. The CDR3 extends over 17 amino acids. CDR1 is SGHRS, CDR2 YFSETQ, per germline. The junction had 12 bases not matched to a gene; V was cut back by 3 bases and J by 0 bases. CDR3 bases: TGCGCCAGCAGCTCAGCCGCGAGCGGACAGGCCTCCTACGAGCAGTACTTC. It codes for CASSSAASGQASYEQYF. Using reference TRBV5-1 and TRBJ2-7 for the parts outside the CDR3, the full variable domain is KAGVTQTPRYLIKTRGQQVTLSCSPISGHRSVSWYQQTPGQGLQFLFEYFSETQRNKGNFPGRFSGRQFSNSRSEMNVSTLELGDSALYLCASSSAASGQASYEQYFGPGTRLTVT.

V and J are TRBV5-1 and TRBJ2-3; TRBD1 aligns across 9 bases. Germline V gene data show CDR1 as SGHRS and CDR2 as YFSETQ. CDR3 length equals 15 residues. Trimming removed 3 bases from V and 2 bases from J; junction bases left unmatched: 4. CDR3 DNA sequence: TGCGCCAGCAGCTGGGGGACAGGGATCACAGATACGCAGTATTTT. The encoded protein is CASSWGTGITDTQYF.

The chain links TRBV7-2 to TRBJ2-7, with 7 bases identical to TRBD2. Germline loops: CDR1 SGHTA, CDR2 FQGNSA. This CDR3 has 12 residues. V lost 4 bases to trimming and J lost 6 bases; unmatched junction nucleotides: 3. CDR3 amino acids: CASSSPGGEQYF. The CDR3 DNA reads as TGTGCCAGCAGCTCTCCGGGGGGCGAGCAGTACTTC.

This clone has at least ten counts. The V call is TRBV7-3, the J call TRBJ1-2; D is perhaps TRBD1 (6 bases). Deletions cut 5 bases from V and 3 bases from J, with 13 bases between. Germline V lookup: CDR1 SGHTA, CDR2 FQGTGA. This CDR3 has 14 residues. CDR3 sequence (DNA): TGTGCCAGCAGCCCCTCCGCAGGGGACTATGGCTACACCTTC. It yields the protein CASSPSAGDYGYTF.

The chain is built from TRBV15 and TRBJ2-1, with D maybe TRBD2 (6 bases). From germline, CDR1 is LNHNV and CDR2 YYDKDF (reference sequence). The CDR3 covers 15 residues. V dropped 3 bases and J dropped 7 bases, with 16 bases sitting between them. In nucleotides, the CDR3 is TGTGCCACCAGCAGTTGGGGGGACCCGTCGAATGAGCAGTTCTTC. Protein sequence: CATSSWGDPSNEQFF.

This clone appeared a few times. The CDR3: CASSPGGGERNYGYTF. The CDR3 nucleotides read TGTGCCAGCAGCCCGGGTGGAGGGGAAAGGAACTATGGCTACACCTTC. The chain links TRBV7-9 to TRBJ1-2, with D perhaps matching TRBD1 (5 bases). From germline, CDR1 is SEHNR and CDR2 FQNEAQ (reference sequence). The CDR3 is 16 residues long. V lost 5 bases, J lost 2 bases, and 18 bases lay in between.

This clone was counted once. The V and J genes are TRBV18 and TRBJ1-5, with D possibly TRBD1 on 5 matching bases. V shed 8 bases and J shed 4 bases, with 15 bases lying between them. The CDR3 covers 14 residues. Germline values: CDR1 KGHSH, CDR2 LQKENI. This chain's CDR3 is CASQDGTSNQPQHF. Here the CDR3 DNA reads TGTGCCAGCCAGGATGGGACCTCAAATCAGCCCCAGCATTTT.

The chain employs TRBV7-2 and TRBJ2-3; D remains unclear. The CDR3 is 14 residues long. CDR1 is SGHTA and CDR2 is FQGNSA in the germline V gene. Trimming removed 5 bases from V and 2 bases from J, with 11 bases in between. In DNA form, the CDR3 reads TGTGCCAGCAGCCCCGAGGAAATCACAGATACGCAGTATTTT. It yields the protein CASSPEEITDTQYF. Full variable domain (outside the CDR3, taken from reference TRBV7-2 and TRBJ2-3): GAGVSQSPSNKVTEKGKDVELRCDPISGHTALYWYRQSLGQGLEFLIYFQGNSAPDKSGLPSDRFSAERTGGSVSTLTIQRTQQEDSAVYLCASSPEEITDTQYFGPGTRLTVL.

The chain recombines TRBV29-1 with TRBJ2-5; D tentatively fits TRBD1 or TRBD2 (7 bases each). The CDR3 sequence is 13 residues long. Germline values: CDR1 SQVTM, CDR2 ANQGSEA. With 6 bases removed from V and 2 bases from J, the gap between germline ends came to 13 bases. The CDR3 sequence is CSVAGQIQETQYF. The CDR3 region has the DNA TGCAGCGTAGCGGGACAGATACAAGAGACCCAGTACTTC.

V usage is TRBV11-2 and J usage is TRBJ1-1; no clear D. Trimming left V 0 bases short and J 4 bases short, with 3 bases between. The germline CDR1 and CDR2 sequences are SGHAT and FQNNGV. The CDR3 runs to 12 residues. CDR3 sequence: CASSLDITEAFF. CDR3 coding DNA: TGTGCCAGCAGCTTAGATATCACTGAAGCTTTCTTT. The full variable domain, in which reference TRBV11-2 and TRBJ1-1 provide the parts outside the CDR3, is EAGVAQSPRYKIIEKRQSVAFWCNPISGHATLYWYQQILGQGPKLLIQFQNNGVVDDSQLPKDRFSAERLKGVDSTLKIQPAKLEDSAVYLCASSLDITEAFFGQGTRLTVV.

The table lists this clone with a few counts. V gene TRBV28 combines with J gene TRBJ2-3, with TRBD2 identical over 8 bases. Looked up from germline, CDR1 is MDHEN and CDR2 is SYDVKM. The ends lost 5 bases at V and 3 bases at J; junction bases unmatched: 1. There are 13 residues in the CDR3. DNA for the CDR3: TGTGCCAGCAGTCGCGGGGGGACAGATACGCAGTATTTT. This codes for CASSRGGTDTQYF. The whole variable domain, remainder taken from reference TRBV28 and TRBJ2-3, is DVKVTQSSRYLVKRTGEKVFLECVQDMDHENMFWYRQDPGLGLRLIYFSYDVKMKEKGDIPEGYSVSREKKERFSLILESASTNQTSMYLCASSRGGTDTQYFGPGTRLTVL.

The chain recombines TRBV6-2 or TRBV6-3 with TRBJ2-5, with a possible D match to TRBD1 (7 bases). The CDR3 has 15 residues. Trimming left V 3 bases short and J 5 bases short, with 16 bases between. The germline V gene has CDR1 MNHEY and CDR2 SVGEGT. CDR3 protein: CASSYGGGTRETQYF. DNA for the CDR3: TGTGCCAGCAGTTATGGAGGGGGCACCAGGGAGACCCAGTACTTC.

This chain links TRBV10-2 with TRBJ2-2; TRBD1 is a possible D gene (6 bases). The CDR3 is made up of 14 amino acids. The V and J ends lost 4 bases and 7 bases respectively, with 13 bases between them. Germline values: CDR1 WSHSY, CDR2 SAAADI. In DNA, the CDR3 is TGCGCCAGCAGTGGTCTCAGGGGTGGCGGGGAGCTGTTTTTT. Protein sequence: CASSGLRGGGELFF.

This chain uses TRBV28 with TRBJ1-2; TRBD1 is a possible D gene (5 bases). The CDR3 is made up of 12 amino acids. V lost 4 bases and J lost 5, with 8 bases in between. CDR1 is MDHEN and CDR2 is SYDVKM in the germline V gene. CDR3 in amino acids: CASSSTAYGYTF. The CDR3 nucleotides read TGTGCCAGCAGTTCGACAGCGTATGGCTACACCTTC.

Notes on this clone: Other DNA sequences from this sample encode an identical CDR3 as well. The chain recombines TRBV7-2 with TRBJ2-7; D could derive from TRBD1 or TRBD2 (7 bases each). This CDR3 region has 14 residues. The germline V and J ends were trimmed by 5 bases and 3 bases, with 14 bases remaining between them. Germline-derived CDR1 and CDR2 are SGHTA and FQGNSA. CDR3 amino acids: CASSPPGGGYEQYF. The CDR3, as DNA: TGTGCCAGCAGCCCCCCAGGGGGGGGCTACGAGCAGTACTTC.

The chain is built from TRBV28 and TRBJ2-3; the match to TRBD2 covers 15 bases. Germline-derived CDR1 and CDR2 are MDHEN and SYDVKM. The CDR3 contains 17 residues. Germline trimming cut 5 bases from V and 5 bases from J; bases unmatched to any gene: 8. In nucleotides, the CDR3 is TGTGCCAGCAGTGATGGGACTAGCGGGGGGCCCGTAGATACGCAGTATTTT. Amino acid sequence: CASSDGTSGGPVDTQYF.

The chain has TRBV5-1 and TRBJ2-7, with D maybe TRBD2 (5 bases). V lost 5 bases to trimming and J lost 2 bases, with 11 bases between them. Germline V gives CDR1 SGHRS, CDR2 YFSETQ. This CDR3 is 13 amino acids long. The CDR3 region is CASSYDYTYEQYF. As DNA, the CDR3 is TGCGCCAGCAGTTATGACTATACCTACGAGCAGTACTTC. The entire variable domain, with the rest obtained from reference TRBV5-1 and TRBJ2-7, is as follows: KAGVTQTPRYLIKTRGQQVTLSCSPISGHRSVSWYQQTPGQGLQFLFEYFSETQRNKGNFPGRFSGRQFSNSRSEMNVSTLELGDSALYLCASSYDYTYEQYFGPGTRLTVT.

The V gene is TRBV11-2, the J gene TRBJ2-7, with D perhaps matching TRBD1 (6 bases). The CDR3 spans 14 residues. Germline values: CDR1 SGHAT, CDR2 FQNNGV. V was cut by 2 bases and J by 0 bases, with 8 bases left in between. Here the CDR3 DNA reads TGTGCCAGCAGCTTACGACAGGACTCCTACGAGCAGTACTTC. Protein: CASSLRQDSYEQYF.